This TCR beta chain emerged from a study of blood T cell repertoires in COVID-19. Trimming stripped 2 bases from V and 0 bases from J, with 11 bases between. The CDR3 is 17 amino acids. Germline V gene sequence: CDR1 LNHNV, CDR2 YYDKDF (reference sequence). Data came from immunoSEQ multiplex PCR; TCRdb stores just in-frame clones and leaves some out. The data hold approximately 140,000 clones, with over 80% observed a single time. The clonotype comes from a woman aged 45-59 years who had been exposed to COVID-19. The sample was PBMCs or T cells enriched from blood (not recorded which). The V call is TRBV15, the J call TRBJ2-6; D not certain. The CDR3 DNA sequence: TGTGCCACCAGCAGACATACATCGAACTCTGGGGCCAACGTCCTGACTTTC. Protein sequence: CATSRHTSNSGANVLTF.